This TCR beta chain was found in a study of T cells in localized non-small cell lung cancer. Regarding the study as a whole: Owing to sequencing of a solitary tumor region, heterogeneity cannot be discounted. The appearance of a median 57 of the top 100 tumor clones was seen in adjacent lung.

TCRdb keeps only in-frame clones here, not all; method: immunoSEQ multiplex PCR. The sample shows over 45,000 clones, 77% of them seen only once. The CDR3 contains 14 residues. Germline V lookup: CDR1 SGHTA, CDR2 FQGNSA. V lost 5 bases and J lost 10, with 15 bases in between. Details on this clone: Its target is not known.

V usage is TRBV7-2 and J usage is TRBJ1-6; possible D gene TRBD1, 6 bases. This clonotype originated in a man between 40 and 69 years old with stage I squamous cell lung carcinoma. This sample comprised peripheral blood, obtained before any cancer treatment. The CDR3 DNA follows: TGTGCCAGCAGCACGCACGGGGGCGGCTCACCCCTCCACTTT. Its translation: CASSTHGGGSPLHF.